These 29 T cell receptor beta chains came from one sample sequenced in a study of OX40 agonist ivuxolimab in advanced cancers. Sequencing was performed with immunoSEQ multiplex PCR; in TCRdb, only in-frame clones are kept and a portion is missing. The sample has more than 75,000 clones, 84% seen once. Material: CD4+ or CD8+ T cells sorted from blood, obtained in a trial of the OX40 agonist ivuxolimab. The receptors stem from an adult with an advanced solid tumor such as melanoma, head and neck, liver or kidney cancer.

The J gene is TRBJ2-1, the V gene TRBV7-2, with TRBD2 matching over 7 bases. The germline gives CDR1 SGHTA, CDR2 FQGNSA. Trimming took 0 bases from V and 2 from J; bases not matched to a gene: 1. This CDR3 is 15 amino acids long. The chain's CDR3 is CASSLAGGTYNEQFF. The CDR3, as DNA: TGTGCCAGCAGCTTAGCGGGAGGGACCTACAATGAGCAGTTCTTC.

The CDR3 loop reads CASSPGGTETNYGYTF. CDR3 nucleotide sequence: TGTGCCAGCAGCCCCGGCGGGACAGAGACAAACTATGGCTACACCTTC. The chain joins TRBV11-3 to TRBJ1-2; 7 bases fit TRBD1. The CDR3 extends over 16 amino acids. CDR1 is SGHNT and CDR2 is YENEEA in the germline V gene. The V and J ends lost 5 bases and 2 bases, in that order; junction bases with no gene match: 11. Supplemented by reference TRBV11-3 and TRBJ1-2, the full variable domain reads EAGVVQSPRYKIIEKKQPVAFWCNPISGHNTLYWYLQNLGQGPELLIRYENEEAVDDSQLPKDRFSAERLKGVDSTLKIQPAELGDSAVYLCASSPGGTETNYGYTFGSGTRLTVV.

V gene TRBV19 combines with J gene TRBJ2-5; 14 bases agree with TRBD2. Germline V CDR1 and CDR2: LNHDA, SQIVND (reference sequence). V was clipped by 6 bases and J by 3 bases; unmatched bases: 3. The CDR3 totals 15 residues. The CDR3, as DNA: TGTGCCAGTAGCCCGGGACTAGCGGGGGAAGAGACCCAGTACTTC. Amino acids: CASSPGLAGEETQYF.

The rearrangement joins TRBV5-6 to TRBJ1-4; D perhaps matches TRBD1 (6 bases). Trimming left V 2 bases short and J 8 bases short, with 13 bases between. There are 14 residues in the CDR3. Per germline, CDR1 SGHDT and CDR2 YYEEEE. CDR3 nucleotides: TGTGCCAGCAGCTTAAGGGGGAGCCGCGAAAAACTGTTTTTT. Translation gives CASSLRGSREKLFF.

This CDR3 is CAISDQPQETQYF. The CDR3 DNA sequence: TGTGCCATCAGTGATCAGCCCCAAGAGACCCAGTACTTC. The chain has TRBV10-3 and TRBJ2-5; D unresolved. Germline CDR1 ENHRY, CDR2 SYGVKD. V gave up 3 bases and J gave up 1 base, with 6 bases separating them. The CDR3 contains 13 residues.

The J gene is TRBJ1-5, the V gene TRBV6-6; D unclear. The ends were cut back, 7 bases at V and 5 bases at J, with 21 bases in the middle. The germline CDR1 and CDR2 sequences are MNHNY and SVGAGI (reference sequence). This CDR3 contains 16 residues. In DNA, the CDR3 is TGTGCCAGCATCCCACGAGCGGGGAATTACCATCAGCCCCAGCATTTT. It encodes CASIPRAGNYHQPQHF.

The chain joins TRBV15 to TRBJ2-3, with 10 positions matching TRBD1. CDR1 LNHNV and CDR2 YYDKDF come from the germline V gene (reference sequence). Trimming at V came to 1 base and at J to 1 base, leaving 5 bases not matched to a gene. This CDR3 is built from 17 residues. CDR3 DNA: TGTGCCACCAGCAGAGGTGCCGGGACAGGGGGCACAGATACGCAGTATTTT. Protein sequence: CATSRGAGTGGTDTQYF.

The chain couples TRBV7-8 to TRBJ1-4; D not resolved. V shed 6 bases and J shed 4 bases, with 9 bases lying between them. This CDR3 has 13 residues. CDR1 and CDR2 (germline): SGHVS, FQNEAQ. For the CDR3, the DNA is TGTGCCAGCAGTCGTGAACTTAATGAAAAACTGTTTTTT. As protein: CASSRELNEKLFF.

This chain uses TRBV7-2 with TRBJ2-6; possibly TRBD2 for D (6 bases). This CDR3 is built from 18 residues. Germline V gives CDR1 SGHTA, CDR2 FQGNSA. The V end was cut by 2 bases, the J end by 0 bases, with 14 bases between. The CDR3 spells CASSLMAGLSSGANVLTF. Written as DNA, the CDR3 is TGTGCCAGCAGCTTAATGGCGGGGTTAAGCTCTGGGGCCAACGTCCTGACTTTC.

The V call is TRBV28, the J call TRBJ1-5; the D is unclear. CDR1 and CDR2 (germline): MDHEN, SYDVKM. The CDR3 has 12 amino acids. Trimming cost V 6 bases and J 9 bases, with 12 bases left between them. CDR3 sequence (DNA): TGTGCCAGCAGCCTCCTCCGGGGGCCCCAGCATTTT. Amino acid sequence: CASSLLRGPQHF.

The chain recombines TRBV27 with TRBJ2-7; D remains unclear. There are 12 residues in the CDR3. Per germline, CDR1 MNHEY and CDR2 SMNVEV (reference sequence). V lost 2 bases and J 6 bases, leaving 8 bases between the germline ends. As DNA, the CDR3 is TGTGCCAGCAGTTTAAAGGGCGGCGAGCAGTACTTC. Amino acid sequence: CASSLKGGEQYF.

V gene TRBV2 combines with J gene TRBJ2-1, with 7 bases lining up with TRBD2. This CDR3 region has 13 residues. Losses at the gene ends were 2 bases for V and 13 bases for J; bases not matched to a gene: 8. The germline V gene has CDR1 SNHLY and CDR2 FYNNEI. The CDR3 DNA is TGTGCCAGCAGTGAAACTAGCGTAGGAGCACAGTTCTTC. Translated: CASSETSVGAQFF.

The chain recombines TRBV7-2 with TRBJ2-7; TRBD2 matches 7 bases. The ends lost 0 bases at V and 6 bases at J; junction bases unmatched: 8. This CDR3 is built from 15 residues. In germline, CDR1 is SGHTA, CDR2 FQGNSA. For the CDR3, the DNA is TGTGCCAGCAGCTTAGCCGGCGGGAGTAGCCTCGAGCAGTACTTC. This translates into CASSLAGGSSLEQYF.

This chain links TRBV5-1 with TRBJ2-3; D call uncertain. CDR1 SGHRS and CDR2 YFSETQ come from the germline V gene. This CDR3 contains 14 residues. Between the trimmed V and J ends, which lost 4 bases and 4 bases, there was a span of 13 bases. CDR3 nucleotide sequence: TGCGCCAGCAGCCTAGAGAACTTCTCAGATACGCAGTATTTT. It is translated as CASSLENFSDTQYF.

The V and J genes are TRBV28 and TRBJ2-2; D is ambiguous. This CDR3 is built from 14 residues. The ends were cut back, 2 bases at V and 1 base at J, with 5 bases in the middle. Germline-derived CDR1 and CDR2 are MDHEN and SYDVKM. CDR3: CASSLHKNTGELFF. DNA of the CDR3: TGTGCCAGCAGTTTACACAAGAACACCGGGGAGCTGTTTTTT.

This clone was seen once. The chain joins TRBV27 to TRBJ2-3; 12 bases are a match to TRBD2. Germline V gene sequence: CDR1 MNHEY, CDR2 SMNVEV (reference sequence). Trimming took 0 bases from V and 3 from J; bases not matched to a gene: 1. This CDR3 is built from 16 residues. Here the CDR3 DNA reads TGTGCCAGCAGTTTATCGACTAGCGGGAGAACAGATACGCAGTATTTT. The encoded protein is CASSLSTSGRTDTQYF.

The gene calls are TRBV7-9 and TRBJ1-4; D is uncertain. Germline V lookup: CDR1 SEHNR, CDR2 FQNEAQ (reference sequence). The CDR3 length is 13 residues. The V end lost 1 base, the J end lost 8 bases, and 8 bases lay between the germline ends. In DNA form, the CDR3 reads TGTGCCAGCAGCTTAGGGGATCACGAAAAACTGTTTTTT. It is translated as CASSLGDHEKLFF.

The rearrangement joins TRBV11-2 to TRBJ2-7, with D possibly being TRBD1 or TRBD2 (5 bases each). V lost 0 bases and J lost 2, with 11 bases in between. Germline V CDR1 and CDR2: SGHAT, FQNNGV. The CDR3 totals 15 residues. CDR3 nucleotide sequence: TGTGCCAGCAGCTTAGATCTGGGACCAGCCTACGAGCAGTACGTC. This sequence encodes CASSLDLGPAYEQYV.

The genes are TRBV5-1 and TRBJ2-1; D is uncertain. V lost 1 base and J lost 5, with 10 bases in between. Looked up from germline, CDR1 is SGHRS and CDR2 is YFSETQ. The CDR3 loop spans 14 amino acids. This CDR3 reads CASSLLPGNNEQFF. The DNA of the CDR3 is TGCGCCAGCAGCTTGTTGCCAGGTAACAATGAGCAGTTCTTC.

The chain uses TRBV28 and TRBJ1-4, with D perhaps TRBD1 (6 bases). The germline CDR1 and CDR2 sequences are MDHEN and SYDVKM. The CDR3 is made up of 14 amino acids. Trimming took 8 bases from V and 5 from J, leaving 15 bases between them. This CDR3 reads CASYEGGLNEKLFF. In nucleotides, the CDR3 is TGTGCCAGCTATGAGGGGGGGTTAAATGAAAAACTGTTTTTT.

This clone was seen only a few times. This chain links TRBV4-3 with TRBJ2-6; D may be TRBD1 (6 bases). The CDR3 is made up of 16 amino acids. The germline gives CDR1 LGHNA, CDR2 YSLEER. V was shortened by 0 bases and J by 2 bases, with 8 bases between the two germline ends. The CDR3 protein is CASSQEGGAGANVLTF. The CDR3 nucleotides are TGCGCCAGCAGCCAAGAAGGGGGTGCTGGGGCCAACGTCCTGACTTTC.

This rearrangement joins TRBV5-4 to TRBJ2-1; 8 nucleotides agree with TRBD2. This CDR3 region has 15 residues. The germline V gene has CDR1 SGHNT and CDR2 YYREEE (reference sequence). With 4 bases clipped from V and 6 bases from J, the junction kept 9 bases outside the gene matches. The CDR3 coding sequence is TGTGCCAGCAGCCTCCGGGGGGGCGGCCTCAATGAGCAGTTCTTC. Encoded protein: CASSLRGGGLNEQFF.

This CDR3 reads CASSFGQETQYF. In nucleotides, the CDR3 is TGTGCCAGCAGCTTTGGTCAAGAGACCCAGTACTTC. The rearrangement links TRBV11-1 to TRBJ2-5; D not certain. CDR3 length equals 12 residues. Germline V lookup: CDR1 SGHAT, CDR2 FQDESV (reference sequence). Trimming left V 3 bases short and J 2 bases short, with 4 bases between.

The chain is built from TRBV18 and TRBJ1-5, with no clear D. Germline V lookup: CDR1 KGHSH, CDR2 LQKENI. This CDR3 has 14 residues. Between the trimmed V and J ends, which lost 2 bases and 5 bases, there was a span of 10 bases. The CDR3 sequence: CASSPAPRDQPQHF. DNA for the CDR3: TGTGCCAGCTCACCAGCTCCCAGAGATCAGCCCCAGCATTTT.

The chain has TRBV6-5 and TRBJ2-1; TRBD1 aligns across 8 bases. The CDR3 is 15 amino acids. V lost 2 bases, J lost 2 bases, and 2 bases stayed unmatched. The germline CDR1 and CDR2 sequences are MNHEY and SVGAGI. CDR3: CASSYPGGAYNEQFF. For the CDR3, the DNA is TGTGCCAGCAGTTACCCAGGGGGCGCCTACAATGAGCAGTTCTTC.

This clone was seen a single time. The V call is TRBV5-1, the J call TRBJ1-2, with D uncertain. The CDR3 consists of 14 residues. V dropped 0 bases and J dropped 4 bases, with 10 bases sitting between them. The germline V gene encodes CDR1 SGHRS and CDR2 YFSETQ. The CDR3 DNA reads as TGCGCCAGCAGCTTGGAACTGCAAGGCTATGGCTACACCTTC. This encodes CASSLELQGYGYTF.

The genes are TRBV27 and TRBJ2-3; TRBD2 matches at 9 bases. The CDR3 sequence is 18 residues long. In germline, CDR1 is MNHEY, CDR2 SMNVEV (reference sequence). With V trimmed by 6 bases and J by 1 base, 14 bases remained unmatched. CDR3 sequence reads: CASRRTASIAGGTDTQYF. CDR3 in DNA: TGTGCCAGCAGGAGGACAGCATCTATAGCGGGGGGCACAGATACGCAGTATTTT.

The CDR3 coding sequence is TGTGCCAGCAGCTTAGTACGGAGGACAGGTCGCACAGATACGCAGTATTTT. Protein product: CASSLVRRTGRTDTQYF. The rearrangement links TRBV7-8 to TRBJ2-3; 7 bases align to TRBD1. V was pared by 1 base and J by 1 base, with 8 bases of the junction left unmatched. The CDR3 sequence is 17 residues long. Germline values: CDR1 SGHVS, CDR2 FQNEAQ.

This sequence joins TRBV11-2 and TRBJ2-3, with 7 bases aligning to TRBD2. The germline gives CDR1 SGHAT, CDR2 FQNNGV. V lost 4 bases and J lost 1; bases outside the gene matches: 11. The CDR3 has 17 residues. The CDR3 region is CASSSRLSREGTDTQYF. The DNA for the CDR3 is TGTGCCAGCAGCTCCCGTCTCTCACGGGAGGGCACAGATACGCAGTATTTT.